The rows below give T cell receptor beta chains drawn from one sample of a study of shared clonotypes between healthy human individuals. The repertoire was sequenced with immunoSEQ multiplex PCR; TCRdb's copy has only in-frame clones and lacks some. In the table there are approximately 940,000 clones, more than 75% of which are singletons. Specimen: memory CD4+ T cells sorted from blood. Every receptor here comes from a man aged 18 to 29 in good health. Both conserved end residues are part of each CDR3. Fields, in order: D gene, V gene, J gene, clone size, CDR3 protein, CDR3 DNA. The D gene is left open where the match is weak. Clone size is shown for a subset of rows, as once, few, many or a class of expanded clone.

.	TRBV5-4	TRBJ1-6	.	CASSSAGERSYNSPLHF	TGTGCCAGCAGCTCCGCAGGGGAGAGGTCCTATAATTCACCCCTCCACTTT
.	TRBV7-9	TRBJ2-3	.	CASSLGLQGTQYF	TGTGCCAGCAGCTTAGGCCTCCAGGGTACGCAGTATTTT
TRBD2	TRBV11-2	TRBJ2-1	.	CASSLFGLAGFNEQFF	TGTGCCAGCAGCCTATTTGGACTAGCGGGGTTCAATGAGCAGTTCTTC
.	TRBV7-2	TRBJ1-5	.	CASSFNHQPQHF	TGTGCCAGCAGCTTTAACCATCAGCCCCAGCATTTT
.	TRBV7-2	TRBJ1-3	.	CASSLGLGSGNTIYF	TGTGCCAGCAGCTTAGGGCTGGGGTCCGGAAACACCATATATTTT
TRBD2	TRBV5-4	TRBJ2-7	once	CASSPTGLAYEQYF	TGTGCCAGCAGCCCTACGGGACTAGCGTACGAGCAGTACTTC
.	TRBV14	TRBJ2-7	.	CASSQKHRSSYEQYF	TGTGCCAGCAGCCAAAAGCATAGGAGCTCCTACGAGCAGTACTTC
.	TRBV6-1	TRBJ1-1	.	CASSVGHSNTEAFF	TGTGCCAGCAGTGTTGGACACTCCAACACTGAAGCTTTCTTT
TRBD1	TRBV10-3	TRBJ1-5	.	CATTWGQGESQPQHF	TGTGCCACGACCTGGGGACAGGGGGAGTCCCAGCCCCAGCATTTT
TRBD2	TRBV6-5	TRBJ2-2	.	CASSKTSVRGGELFF	TGTGCCAGCAGTAAGACTAGCGTAAGGGGCGGGGAGCTGTTTTTT
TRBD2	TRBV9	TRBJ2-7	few	CASSVKETSGTRQYF	TGTGCCAGCAGCGTAAAGGAGACTAGCGGCACACGGCAGTACTTC
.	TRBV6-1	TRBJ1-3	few	CASSLRLGLGNTIYF	TGTGCCAGCAGTTTAAGATTAGGGCTGGGAAACACCATATATTTT
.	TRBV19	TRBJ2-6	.	CASSMSGSSHLFALGANVLTF	TGTGCCAGTAGTATGAGCGGTAGTTCCCACCTATTCGCACTGGGGGCCAACGTCCTGACTTTC
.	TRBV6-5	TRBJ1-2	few	CASGPFGGRTHTF	TGTGCCAGCGGGCCTTTTGGGGGCAGGACCCACACCTTC
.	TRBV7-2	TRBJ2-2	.	CASSSPSSATTGELFF	TGTGCCAGCAGCTCCCCTTCTAGCGCCACCACCGGGGAGCTGTTTTTT
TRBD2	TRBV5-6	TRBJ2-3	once	CASSTGLAKDTQYF	TGTGCCAGCAGCACGGGACTAGCGAAGGATACGCAGTATTTT
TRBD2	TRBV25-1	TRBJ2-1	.	CASSAPSTSGSKDEQFF	TGTGCCAGCAGTGCCCCCTCGACTAGCGGGAGTAAAGATGAGCAGTTCTTC
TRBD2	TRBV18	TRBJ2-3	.	CASSLTSGNTDTQYF	TGTGCCAGCTCACTGACTAGCGGGAACACAGATACGCAGTATTTT
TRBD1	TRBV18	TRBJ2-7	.	CASSPGTGWREQYF	TGTGCCAGCTCACCCGGGACAGGGTGGAGGGAGCAGTACTTC
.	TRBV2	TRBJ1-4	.	CASRGEGEKLFF	TGTGCCAGCAGGGGGGAGGGTGAAAAACTGTTTTTT
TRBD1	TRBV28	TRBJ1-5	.	CASSLQGGGSNQPQHF	TGTGCCAGCAGTTTACAGGGGGGGGGAAGCAATCAGCCCCAGCATTTT
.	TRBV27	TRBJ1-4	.	CASSRSGRSEKLFF	TGTGCCAGCAGTAGATCAGGGCGAAGTGAAAAACTGTTTTTT
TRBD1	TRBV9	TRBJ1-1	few	CASSVEGAARLAFF	TGTGCCAGCAGCGTAGAGGGGGCCGCCAGGTTAGCTTTCTTT
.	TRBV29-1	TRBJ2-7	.	CACQDHEQYF	TGCGCGTGCCAGGATCACGAGCAGTACTTC
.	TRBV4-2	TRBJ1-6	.	CASSQPGLGNSPLHF	TGTGCCAGCAGCCAACCTGGGCTGGGGAATTCACCCCTCCACTTT
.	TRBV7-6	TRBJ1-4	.	CASSLGLVGTEKLFF	TGTGCCAGCAGCTTAGGCCTGGTAGGCACTGAAAAACTGTTTTTT
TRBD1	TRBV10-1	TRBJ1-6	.	CASSQGASSPLHF	TGCGCCAGCAGCCAGGGGGCTTCGTCACCCCTCCACTTT
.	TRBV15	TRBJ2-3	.	CAAQGRTTDTQYF	TGTGCCGCACAGGGTCGGACCACAGATACGCAGTATTTT
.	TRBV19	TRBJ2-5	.	CASSIGGETQYF	TGTGCCAGTAGTATAGGTGGGGAGACCCAGTACTTC
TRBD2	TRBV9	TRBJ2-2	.	CASSPAGPVKELFF	TGTGCCAGCAGCCCAGCGGGACCGGTGAAGGAGCTGTTTTTT
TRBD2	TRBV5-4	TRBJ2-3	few	CASGSSGGETTQYF	TGTGCCAGCGGGTCTAGCGGGGGGGAGACGACGCAGTATTTT
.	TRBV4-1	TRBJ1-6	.	CASSLSINSPLHF	TGCGCCAGCAGCCTCTCTATAAATTCACCCCTCCACTTT
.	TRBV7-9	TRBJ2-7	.	CASTKTGGAPYEQYF	TGTGCCAGCACCAAAACCGGGGGCGCTCCCTACGAGCAGTACTTC
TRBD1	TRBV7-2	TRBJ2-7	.	CASSLYRGEQYF	TGTGCCAGCAGCTTATACAGGGGGGAGCAGTACTTC
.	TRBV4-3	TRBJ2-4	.	CASSPSEGTGNIQYF	TGCGCCAGCAGCCCGTCAGAAGGGACGGGAAACATTCAGTACTTC
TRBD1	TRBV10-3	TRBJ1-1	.	CAISDWTGGTEAFF	TGTGCCATCAGTGACTGGACAGGGGGCACTGAAGCTTTCTTT
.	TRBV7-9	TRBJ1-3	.	CATEGAGNTIYF	TGTGCCACCGAGGGAGCTGGAAACACCATATATTTT
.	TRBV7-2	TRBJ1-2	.	CASSLSQGSLGYTF	TGTGCCAGCAGCTTGTCGCAGGGGAGCCTTGGCTACACCTTC
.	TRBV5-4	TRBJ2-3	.	CASSLGGNTDTQYF	TGTGCCAGCAGCTTGGGAGGCAACACAGATACGCAGTATTTT
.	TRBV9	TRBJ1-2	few	CASSPQREGADYGYTF	TGTGCCAGCAGCCCCCAGCGGGAGGGCGCGGACTATGGCTACACCTTC
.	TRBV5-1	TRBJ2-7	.	CASSTGTPAPYEQYF	TGCGCCAGCAGCACCGGGACGCCGGCCCCCTACGAGCAGTACTTC
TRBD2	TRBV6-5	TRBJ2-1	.	CASSSLGGSYNEQFF	TGTGCCAGCAGTTCGCTGGGAGGGTCCTACAATGAGCAGTTCTTC
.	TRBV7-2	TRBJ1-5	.	CASSLVLRDNQPQHF	TGTGCCAGCAGCTTAGTTCTCCGGGATAATCAGCCCCAGCATTTT
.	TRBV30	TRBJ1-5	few	CAWSVMENQPQHF	TGTGCCTGGAGTGTAATGGAAAATCAGCCCCAGCATTTT
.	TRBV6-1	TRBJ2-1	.	CASSERPRGGNNEQFF	TGTGCCAGCAGTGAACGGCCCAGGGGGGGGAACAATGAGCAGTTCTTC
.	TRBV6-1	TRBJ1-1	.	CASRTSGAATSTFF	TGTGCCAGCAGGACCTCCGGGGCGGCAACATCAACTTTCTTT
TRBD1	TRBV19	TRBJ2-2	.	CASINDRGLTGELFF	TGTGCCAGCATAAATGACAGGGGGCTCACCGGGGAGCTGTTTTTT